Following are 9 T cell receptor beta chains from one sample sequenced in a study of blood T cells in healthy people across ages. A J-beta primer mix and a sample-barcoded 5' primer were used in a second PCR of roughly 6 to 11 cycles. From the 5' RACE reads, TCRdb called clonotypes with MiXCR, one entry per CDR3 protein. The table lists 350,000 to 450,000 distinct CDR3 sequences, 45% to 60% of them singletons. The sequencing sample was made of blood. The receptors come from a man in his sixties in good health.

This clonotype was picked up a small number of times. The chain combines TRBV20-1 with TRBJ2-4; 7 nucleotides agree with TRBD1. J lost 2 bases, V lost 0 bases, and 10 bases had no gene match. The CDR3 covers 17 residues. Germline CDR1 DFQATT, CDR2 SNEGSKA (reference sequence). The DNA of the CDR3 is TGCAGTGCTAGAGACTGGGGCCAGGGGGTACCCAAAAACATTCAGTACTTC. Its protein product is CSARDWGQGVPKNIQYF.

The chain carries TRBV28 and TRBJ2-1, with a possible D match to TRBD2 (6 bases). The V gene's germline CDR1 is MDHEN and CDR2 SYDVKM. The ends were cut back, 7 bases at V and 5 bases at J, with 18 bases in the middle. CDR3 length: 15 amino acids. This CDR3 reads CASIQRGTPNNEQFF. CDR3 nucleotides: TGTGCCAGCATTCAACGTGGGACTCCAAACAATGAGCAGTTCTTC.

This clonotype was recorded many times. Possible read error: a much larger clone is one base away. This chain joins TRBV7-9 and TRBJ2-1, with a tentative D call TRBD2 (6 bases). CDR1 and CDR2 from the germline V gene are SEHNR and FQNEAQ (reference sequence). V lost 5 bases and J lost 7, with 15 bases in between. The CDR3 sequence is 14 residues long. The CDR3: CASSAGLERNEQFF. The CDR3 DNA reads as TGTGCCAGCAGCGCGGGACTCGAGAGAAATGAGCAGTTCTTC.

The CDR3 region is CASSRRRTGVETQYF. As DNA, the CDR3 is TGTGCCAGCAGCAGACGACGGACAGGGGTAGAGACCCAGTACTTC. The chain couples TRBV7-2 to TRBJ2-5; 9 nucleotides align to TRBD1. The CDR3 runs 15 residues. The V and J ends lost 5 bases and 4 bases, in that order; junction bases with no gene match: 8. Germline V gene sequence: CDR1 SGHTA, CDR2 FQGNSA.

A few counts support this clonotype. V is TRBV5-1 and J is TRBJ2-7; D perhaps matches TRBD1 (6 bases). The V gene lost 7 bases and the J gene lost 2 bases, with 16 bases spanning the gap. The CDR3 consists of 14 residues. Germline values: CDR1 SGHRS, CDR2 YFSETQ. The CDR3 sequence is CASSSGQRPYEQYF. The CDR3 DNA is TGCGCCAGCTCCTCCGGACAGCGCCCCTACGAGCAGTACTTC.

This clonotype was seen a few times. The genes are TRBV5-1 and TRBJ2-2; D possibly corresponds to TRBD2 (7 bases). From germline, CDR1 is SGHRS and CDR2 YFSETQ. CDR3 length: 16 amino acids. The germline V and J ends were trimmed by 4 bases and 5 bases, with 18 bases remaining between them. Written as DNA, the CDR3 is TGCGCCAGCAGCCCCAACGGGGGGCTGAGTACCGGGGAGCTGTTTTTT. Translation: CASSPNGGLSTGELFF.

This clonotype was seen just once. Compared with germline, one end of the junction differs, possibly owing to a read error. This chain links TRBV7-6 with TRBJ1-5, with unresolved D. This CDR3 has 15 amino acids. Germline V gene sequence: CDR1 SGHVS, CDR2 FNYEAQ. CDR3 nucleotides: TGCGCCAGCAGCTTAGTTGCGGGAGTCAATCAGCCCCAGCATTTT. Protein: CASSLVAGVNQPQHF. Full variable domain (remainder filled in from reference TRBV7-6 and TRBJ1-5): GAGVSQSPRYKVTKRGQDVALRCDPISGHVSLYWYRQALGQGPEFLTYFNYEAQQDKSGLPNDRFSAERPEGSISTLTIQRTEQRDSAMYRCASSLVAGVNQPQHFGDGTRLSIL.

The chain recombines TRBV13 with TRBJ2-3; D unresolved. The V and J ends lost 3 bases and 1 base respectively, with 11 bases between them. There are 15 residues in the CDR3. Germline V gene sequence: CDR1 PRHDT, CDR2 FYEKMQ (reference sequence). For the CDR3, the DNA is TGTGCCAGCAGCTTGTATCTCTCTGGCACAGATACGCAGTATTTT. It is translated as CASSLYLSGTDTQYF. Variable domain in full (rest from reference TRBV13 and TRBJ2-3): AAGVIQSPRHLIKEKRETATLKCYPIPRHDTVYWYQQGPGQDPQFLISFYEKMQSDKGSIPDRFSAQQFSDYHSELNMSSLELGDSALYFCASSLYLSGTDTQYFGPGTRLTVL.

This clonotype was counted a few times. The V call is TRBV10-3, the J call TRBJ2-1; D assignment may be TRBD1 or TRBD2 (5 bases each). Germline V lookup: CDR1 ENHRY, CDR2 SYGVKD. Trimming removed 4 bases from V and 8 bases from J, with 12 bases in between. The CDR3 contains 13 residues. CDR3 residues: CAISGVWGHEQFF. CDR3 coding DNA: TGTGCCATCAGTGGGGTTTGGGGACATGAGCAGTTCTTC.